This TCR beta chain appears in the sequencing data of a study of identical twins. Study conclusions and caveats: Zero-insertion findings could be partly confounded by invariant cells (MAIT and iNKT cells).

The CDR3 totals 16 residues. The junction had 12 bases not matched to a gene; V was cut back by 6 bases and J by 4 bases. This clonotype was detected once. Its antigen is currently unknown. TCRdb re-derived calls from the 5' RACE reads in MiXCR, one entry per CDR3 protein. The repertoire consists of approximately 1.8 million distinct CDR3 sequences, with about 30% occurring once and the leading ten covering about 0.27%. The chain joins TRBV12-3 or TRBV12-4 to TRBJ2-3; 8 bases agree with TRBD1. What was sequenced was cord blood. The sequence was collected from a newborn girl in good health. CDR3 DNA: TGTGCCAGCAGGAGGGGACAGGCCCTGCGCGCAGATACGCAGTATTTT. Amino acids: CASRRGQALRADTQYF.